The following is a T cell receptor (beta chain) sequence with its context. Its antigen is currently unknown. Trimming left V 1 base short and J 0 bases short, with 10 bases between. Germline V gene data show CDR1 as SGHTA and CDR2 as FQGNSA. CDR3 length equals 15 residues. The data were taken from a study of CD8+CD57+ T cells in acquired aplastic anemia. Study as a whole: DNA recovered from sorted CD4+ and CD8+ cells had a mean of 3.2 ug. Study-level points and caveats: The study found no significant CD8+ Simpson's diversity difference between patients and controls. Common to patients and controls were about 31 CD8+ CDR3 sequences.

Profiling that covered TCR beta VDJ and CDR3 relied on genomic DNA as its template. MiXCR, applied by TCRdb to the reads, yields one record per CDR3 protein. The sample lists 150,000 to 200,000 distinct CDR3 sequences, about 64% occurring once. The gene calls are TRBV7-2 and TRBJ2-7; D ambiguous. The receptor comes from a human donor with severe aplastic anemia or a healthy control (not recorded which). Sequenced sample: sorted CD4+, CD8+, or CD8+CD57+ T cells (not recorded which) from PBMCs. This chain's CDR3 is CASSLGAYFSYEQYF. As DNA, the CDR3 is TGTGCCAGCAGCTTAGGGGCCTATTTCTCCTACGAGCAGTACTTC.